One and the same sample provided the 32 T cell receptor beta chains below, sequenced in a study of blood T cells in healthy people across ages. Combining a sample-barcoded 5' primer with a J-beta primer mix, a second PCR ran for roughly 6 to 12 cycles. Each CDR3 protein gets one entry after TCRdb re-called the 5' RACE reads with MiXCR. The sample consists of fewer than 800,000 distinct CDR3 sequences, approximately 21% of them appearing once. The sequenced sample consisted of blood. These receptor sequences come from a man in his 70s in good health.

CDR3 in DNA: TGTGCCAGCAGCCCCATGGGGGCAGATACGCAGTATTTT. Its protein is CASSPMGADTQYF. The genes are TRBV7-9 and TRBJ2-3; perhaps D is TRBD1 or TRBD2 (5 bases each). Deletions cut 5 bases from V and 4 bases from J, with 10 bases between. This CDR3 is 13 amino acids long. Germline V CDR1 and CDR2: SEHNR, FQNEAQ (reference sequence).

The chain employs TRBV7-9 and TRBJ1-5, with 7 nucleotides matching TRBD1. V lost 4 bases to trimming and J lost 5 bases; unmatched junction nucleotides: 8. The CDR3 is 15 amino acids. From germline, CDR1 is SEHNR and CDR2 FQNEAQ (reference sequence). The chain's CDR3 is CASSSGQVPHQPQHF. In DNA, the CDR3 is TGTGCCAGCAGCTCAGGACAGGTTCCCCATCAGCCCCAGCATTTT. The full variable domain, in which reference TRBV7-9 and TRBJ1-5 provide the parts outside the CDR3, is DTGVSQNPRHKITKRGQNVTFRCDPISEHNRLYWYRQTLGQGPEFLTYFQNEAQLEKSRLLSDRFSAERPKGSFSTLEIQRTEQGDSAMYLCASSSGQVPHQPQHFGDGTRLSIL.

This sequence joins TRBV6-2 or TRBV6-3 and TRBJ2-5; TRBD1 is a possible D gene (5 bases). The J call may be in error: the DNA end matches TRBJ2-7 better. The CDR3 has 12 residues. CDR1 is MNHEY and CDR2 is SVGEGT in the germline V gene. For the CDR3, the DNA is TGTGCCAGCAGTTGGTCAGGGTACGAGCAGTACGTC. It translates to CASSWSGYEQYV.

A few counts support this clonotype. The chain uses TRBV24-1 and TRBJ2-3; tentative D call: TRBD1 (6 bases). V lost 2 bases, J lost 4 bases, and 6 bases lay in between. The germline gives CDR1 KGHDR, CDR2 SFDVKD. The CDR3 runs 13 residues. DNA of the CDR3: TGTGCCACCAGTGATTACAGGGCAGATACGCAGTATTTT. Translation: CATSDYRADTQYF.

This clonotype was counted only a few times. CDR3: CASREAQGPYNEQFF. The CDR3 bases are TGTGCCAGCAGGGAGGCACAGGGACCCTACAATGAGCAGTTCTTC. The rearrangement links TRBV28 to TRBJ2-1; D possibly corresponds to TRBD1 (6 bases). The germline CDR1 and CDR2 sequences are MDHEN and SYDVKM. This CDR3 region has 15 residues. Trimming took 6 bases from V and 2 from J, leaving 14 bases between them.

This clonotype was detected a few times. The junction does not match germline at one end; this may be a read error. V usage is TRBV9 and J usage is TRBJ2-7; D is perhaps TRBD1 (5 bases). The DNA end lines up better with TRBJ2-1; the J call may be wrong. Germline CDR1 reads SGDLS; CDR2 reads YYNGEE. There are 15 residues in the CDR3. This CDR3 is CASGVFQGSDNEQFF. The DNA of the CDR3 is TGTGCCAGCGGCGTATTCCAGGGCAGCGACAATGAGCAGTTCTTC.

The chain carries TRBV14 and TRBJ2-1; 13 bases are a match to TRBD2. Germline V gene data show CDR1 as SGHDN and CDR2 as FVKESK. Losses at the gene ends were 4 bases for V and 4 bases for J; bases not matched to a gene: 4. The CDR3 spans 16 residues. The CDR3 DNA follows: TGTGCCAGCAGCCTAATGGGACTAGCGGGGTACAATGAGCAGTTCTTC. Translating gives CASSLMGLAGYNEQFF. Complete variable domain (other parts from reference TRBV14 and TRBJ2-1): EAGVTQFPSHSVIEKGQTVTLRCDPISGHDNLYWYRRVMGKEIKFLLHFVKESKQDESGMPNNRFLAERTGGTYSTLKVQPAELEDSGVYFCASSLMGLAGYNEQFFGPGTRLTVL.

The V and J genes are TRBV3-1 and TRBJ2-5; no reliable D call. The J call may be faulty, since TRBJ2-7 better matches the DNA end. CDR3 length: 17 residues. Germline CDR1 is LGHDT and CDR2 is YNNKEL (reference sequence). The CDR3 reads CASSQASLGTNSYEQYF. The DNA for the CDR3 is TGTGCCAGCAGCCAAGCGAGTTTAGGCACCAACTCCTACGAGCAGTACTTC.

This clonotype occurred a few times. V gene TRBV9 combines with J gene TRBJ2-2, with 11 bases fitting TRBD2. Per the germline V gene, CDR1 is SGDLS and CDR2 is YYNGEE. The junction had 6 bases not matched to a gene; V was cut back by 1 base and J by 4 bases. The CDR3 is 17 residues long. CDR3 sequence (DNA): TGTGCCAGCAGCGTATATCGACTAGCGGGACCCACCGGGGAGCTGTTTTTT. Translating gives CASSVYRLAGPTGELFF. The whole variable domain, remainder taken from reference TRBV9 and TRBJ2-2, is DSGVTQTPKHLITATGQRVTLRCSPRSGDLSVYWYQQSLDQGLQFLIQYYNGEERAKGNILERFSAQQFPDLHSELNLSSLELGDSALYFCASSVYRLAGPTGELFFGEGSRLTVL.

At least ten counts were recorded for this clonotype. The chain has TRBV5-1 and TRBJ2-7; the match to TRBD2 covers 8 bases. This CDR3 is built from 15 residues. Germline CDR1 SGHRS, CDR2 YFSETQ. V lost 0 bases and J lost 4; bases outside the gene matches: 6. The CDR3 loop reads CASSLEAGGGYEQYF. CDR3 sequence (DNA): TGCGCCAGCAGCTTGGAGGCGGGAGGAGGATACGAGCAGTACTTC.

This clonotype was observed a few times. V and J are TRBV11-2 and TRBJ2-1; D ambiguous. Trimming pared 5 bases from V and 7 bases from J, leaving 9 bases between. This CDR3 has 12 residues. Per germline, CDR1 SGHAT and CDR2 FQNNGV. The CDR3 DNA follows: TGTGCCAGCAGCATCACCAGAAATGAGCAGTTCTTC. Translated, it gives CASSITRNEQFF.

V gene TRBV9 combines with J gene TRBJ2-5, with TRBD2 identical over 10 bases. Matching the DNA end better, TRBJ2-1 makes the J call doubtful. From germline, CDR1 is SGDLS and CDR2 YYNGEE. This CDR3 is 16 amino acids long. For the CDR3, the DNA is TGTGCCAGCAGCACTTCCAGCGGGAGGGGATACAATGAGCAGTTCTTC. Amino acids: CASSTSSGRGYNEQFF.

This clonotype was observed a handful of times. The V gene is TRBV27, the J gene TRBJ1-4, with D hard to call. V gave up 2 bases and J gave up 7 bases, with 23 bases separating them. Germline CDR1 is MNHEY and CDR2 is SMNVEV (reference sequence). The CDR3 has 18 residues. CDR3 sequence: CASSLNSLGIVRGEKLFF. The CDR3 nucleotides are TGTGCCAGCAGTTTAAATTCGTTGGGGATTGTTAGAGGTGAAAAACTGTTTTTT.

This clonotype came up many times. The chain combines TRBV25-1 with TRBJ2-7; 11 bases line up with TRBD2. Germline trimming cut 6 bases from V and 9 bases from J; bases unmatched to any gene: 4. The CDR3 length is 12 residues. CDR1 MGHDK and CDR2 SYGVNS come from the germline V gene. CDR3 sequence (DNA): TGTGCCAGCAGCCCGGGACTAGCGGCGCAGTACTTC. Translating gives CASSPGLAAQYF.

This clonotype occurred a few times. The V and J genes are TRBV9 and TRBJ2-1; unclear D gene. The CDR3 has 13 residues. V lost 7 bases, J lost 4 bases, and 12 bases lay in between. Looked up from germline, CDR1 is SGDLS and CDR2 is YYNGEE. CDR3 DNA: TGTGCCAGCTCCTGGGCGGAGTACAATGAGCAGTTCTTC. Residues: CASSWAEYNEQFF.

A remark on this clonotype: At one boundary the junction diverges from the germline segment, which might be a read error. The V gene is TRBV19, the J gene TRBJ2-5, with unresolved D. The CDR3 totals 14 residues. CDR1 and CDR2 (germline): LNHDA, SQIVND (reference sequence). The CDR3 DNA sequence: TGTGCCAGTAGTATAGCCCGAGACTCCCTCGAGCAGCACTTC. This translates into CASSIARDSLEQHF.

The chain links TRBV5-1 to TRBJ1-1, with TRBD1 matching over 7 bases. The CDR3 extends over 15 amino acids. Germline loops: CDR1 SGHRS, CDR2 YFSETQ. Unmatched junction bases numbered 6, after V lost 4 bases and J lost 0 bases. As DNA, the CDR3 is TGCGCCAGCAGCACGGCGGACAGGATGAACACTGAAGCTTTCTTT. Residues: CASSTADRMNTEAFF.

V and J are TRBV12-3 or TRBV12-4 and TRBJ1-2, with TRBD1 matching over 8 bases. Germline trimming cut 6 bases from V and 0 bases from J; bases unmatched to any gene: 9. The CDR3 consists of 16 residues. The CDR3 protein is CASSLGQGIANYGYTF. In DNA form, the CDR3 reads TGTGCCAGCAGCCTCGGACAGGGAATCGCTAACTATGGCTACACCTTC.

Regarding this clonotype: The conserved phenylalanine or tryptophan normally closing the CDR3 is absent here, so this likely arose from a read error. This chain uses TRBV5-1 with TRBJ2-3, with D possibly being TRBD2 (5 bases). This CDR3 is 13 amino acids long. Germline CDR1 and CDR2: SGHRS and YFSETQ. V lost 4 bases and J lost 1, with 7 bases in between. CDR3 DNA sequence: TGCGCCAGCAGCGGGGAGCGCACAGATACGCAGTATTTG. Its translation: CASSGERTDTQYL.

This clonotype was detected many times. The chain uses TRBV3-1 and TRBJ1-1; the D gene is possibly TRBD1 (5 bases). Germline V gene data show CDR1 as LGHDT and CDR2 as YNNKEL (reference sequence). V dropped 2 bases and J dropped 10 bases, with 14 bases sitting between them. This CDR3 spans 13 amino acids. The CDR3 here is CASSQRTPPAAFF. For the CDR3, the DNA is TGTGCCAGCAGCCAAAGGACACCTCCGGCAGCTTTCTTT. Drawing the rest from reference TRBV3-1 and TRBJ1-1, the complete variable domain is DTAVSQTPKYLVTQMGNDKSIKCEQNLGHDTMYWYKQDSKKFLKIMFSYNNKELIINETVPNRFSPKSPDKAHLNLHINSLELGDSAVYFCASSQRTPPAAFFGQGTRLTVV.

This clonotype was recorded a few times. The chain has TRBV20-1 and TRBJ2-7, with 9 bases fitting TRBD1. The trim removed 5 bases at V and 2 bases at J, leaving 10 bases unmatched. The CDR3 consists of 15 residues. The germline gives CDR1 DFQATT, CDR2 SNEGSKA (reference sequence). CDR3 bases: TGCAGTGCTCATCGGGAGACAGGGGGAACCTACGAGCAGTACTTC. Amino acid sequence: CSAHRETGGTYEQYF.

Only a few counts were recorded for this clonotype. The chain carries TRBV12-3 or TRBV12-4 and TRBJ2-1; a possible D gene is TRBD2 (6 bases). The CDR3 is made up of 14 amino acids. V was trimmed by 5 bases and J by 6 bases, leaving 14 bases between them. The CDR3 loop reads CASSAGLGGNEQFF. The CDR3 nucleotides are TGTGCCAGCAGTGCGGGACTGGGGGGCAATGAGCAGTTCTTC.

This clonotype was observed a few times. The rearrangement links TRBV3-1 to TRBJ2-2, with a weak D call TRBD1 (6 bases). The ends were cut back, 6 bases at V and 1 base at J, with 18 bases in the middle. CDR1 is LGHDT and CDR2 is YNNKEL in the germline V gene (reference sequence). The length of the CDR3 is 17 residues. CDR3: CASSANRDLWNTGELFF. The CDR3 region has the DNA TGTGCCAGCAGTGCAAACAGGGACCTATGGAACACCGGGGAGCTGTTTTTT.

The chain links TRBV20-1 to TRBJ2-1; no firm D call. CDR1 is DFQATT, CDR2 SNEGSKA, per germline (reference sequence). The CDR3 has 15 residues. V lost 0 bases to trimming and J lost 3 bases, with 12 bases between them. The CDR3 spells CSARDNGRSYNEQFF. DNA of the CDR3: TGCAGTGCTAGAGATAACGGGCGGAGCTACAATGAGCAGTTCTTC.

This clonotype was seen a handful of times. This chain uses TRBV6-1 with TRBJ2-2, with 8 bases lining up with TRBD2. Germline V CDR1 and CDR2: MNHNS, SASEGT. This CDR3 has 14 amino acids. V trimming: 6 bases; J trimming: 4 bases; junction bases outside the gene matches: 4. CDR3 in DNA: TGTGCCAGCAGGAGTAGCGGGATCACCGGGGAGCTGTTTTTT. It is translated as CASRSSGITGELFF.

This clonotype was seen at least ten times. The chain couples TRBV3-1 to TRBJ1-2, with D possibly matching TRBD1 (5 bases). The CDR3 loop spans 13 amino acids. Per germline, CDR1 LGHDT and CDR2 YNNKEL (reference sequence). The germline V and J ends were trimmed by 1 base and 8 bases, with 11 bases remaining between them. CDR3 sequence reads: CASSQVSGNGYTF. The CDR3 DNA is TGTGCCAGCAGCCAAGTATCAGGGAACGGCTACACCTTC.

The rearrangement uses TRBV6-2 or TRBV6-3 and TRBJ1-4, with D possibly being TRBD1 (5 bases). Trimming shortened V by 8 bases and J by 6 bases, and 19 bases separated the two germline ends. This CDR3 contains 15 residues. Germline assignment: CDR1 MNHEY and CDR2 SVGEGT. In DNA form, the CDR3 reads TGTGCCAGCCGGCGCACCGGGACTCTGGATGAAAAACTGTTTTTT. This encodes CASRRTGTLDEKLFF.

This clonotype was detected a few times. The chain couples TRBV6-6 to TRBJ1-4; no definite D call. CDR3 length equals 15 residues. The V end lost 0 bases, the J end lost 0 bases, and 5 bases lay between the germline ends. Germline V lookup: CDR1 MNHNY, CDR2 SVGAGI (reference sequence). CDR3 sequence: CASSYSGATNEKLFF. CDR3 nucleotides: TGTGCCAGCAGTTACTCGGGTGCAACTAATGAAAAACTGTTTTTT.

In DNA form, the CDR3 reads TGTGCCAGCAGCCCGCCGGACCTACCCTACGAGCAGTACTTC. Amino acid sequence: CASSPPDLPYEQYF. The chain links TRBV6-5 to TRBJ2-7; D remains ambiguous. Germline CDR1 and CDR2: MNHEY and SVGAGI. This CDR3 region has 14 residues. V lost 6 bases and J 2 bases, leaving 14 bases between the germline ends.

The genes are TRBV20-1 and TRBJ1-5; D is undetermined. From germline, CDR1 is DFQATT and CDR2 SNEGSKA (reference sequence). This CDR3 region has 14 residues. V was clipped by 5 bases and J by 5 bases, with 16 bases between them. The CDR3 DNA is TGCAGTGCTCCGCCGGACGGACCGGATCAGCCCCAGCATTTT. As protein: CSAPPDGPDQPQHF.

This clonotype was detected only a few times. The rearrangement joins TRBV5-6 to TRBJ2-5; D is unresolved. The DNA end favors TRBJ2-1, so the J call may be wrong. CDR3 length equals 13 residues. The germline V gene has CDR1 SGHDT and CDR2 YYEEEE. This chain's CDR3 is CASSLQLYNEQFF. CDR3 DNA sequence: TGTGCCAGCAGCTTGCAGTTATACAATGAGCAGTTCTTC.

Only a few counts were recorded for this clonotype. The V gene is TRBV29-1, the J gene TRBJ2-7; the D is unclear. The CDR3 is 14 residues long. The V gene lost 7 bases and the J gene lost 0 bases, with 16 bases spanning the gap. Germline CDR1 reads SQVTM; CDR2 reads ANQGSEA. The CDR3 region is CSAKLDMSSYEQYF. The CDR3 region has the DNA TGCAGCGCTAAACTCGACATGAGCTCCTACGAGCAGTACTTC.